This T cell receptor beta chain was retrieved from a study of OX40 agonist ivuxolimab in advanced cancers. Study information: At 0.01 to 10 mg/kg, ivuxolimab was administered intravenously to patients every 2 weeks. There were three patients with partial responses, one having hepatocellular carcinoma and two cutaneous melanoma. Of mixed ages from about 23 to 79 and averaging around 60 years, the group was about 80% male.

The study, taken as a whole, reports: Compared with others, partial responders at 0.1-3.0 mg/kg displayed clonal expansion among the lowest.

This clone was observed a single time. The antigen is undetermined. V gave up 1 base and J gave up 7 bases, with 10 bases separating them. This CDR3 has 14 amino acids. Germline V lookup: CDR1 SGHDN, CDR2 FVKESK. Data came from immunoSEQ multiplex PCR; TCRdb stores just in-frame clones and leaves some out. The sample lists roughly 92,000 clones, approximately 90% occurring once. The sequenced sample was CD4+ or CD8+ T cells sorted from blood, obtained in a trial of the OX40 agonist ivuxolimab. The chain links TRBV14 to TRBJ2-2; D is undetermined. The TCR originated in an adult with an advanced solid tumor such as melanoma, head and neck, liver or kidney cancer. CDR3 loop: CASSQVVGIGELFF. The CDR3 DNA follows: TGTGCCAGCAGCCAAGTTGTGGGGATCGGGGAGCTGTTTTTT.